The rows below give T cell receptor beta chains drawn from one sample of a study of T cell responses to AZD1222 COVID-19 vaccine. The protocol was immunoSEQ multiplex PCR, while the TCRdb copy is restricted to in-frame clones and leaves out a portion. The sample has more than 75,000 clones, 91% seen once. Material: peripheral blood, obtained on day 0 of AZD1222 vaccination. These receptor sequences come from an adult in good health. The CDR3 runs from the conserved cysteine through the conserved F or W.

j_call v_call cdr3_aa
TRBJ1-3 TRBV3-1/TRBV3-2 CASSRRDSGNTIYF
TRBJ1-5 TRBV18 CASSPGIGGKPQHF
TRBJ1-5 TRBV6-6 CASRNPGPERPQHF
TRBJ2-7 TRBV27 CASSLRDRGHEQYF
TRBJ2-7 TRBV27 CASSLSRDGPYEQYF
TRBJ1-4 TRBV5-1 CASSLGEVGEKLFF
TRBJ2-5 TRBV3-1/TRBV3-2 CASSPGTGGYGETQYF
TRBJ2-2 TRBV6-2/TRBV6-3 CASSPRLAGGPFTGELFF
TRBJ2-7 TRBV29-1 CSVRGADYEQYF
TRBJ1-4 TRBV14 CASSQHGVNNEKLFF
TRBJ1-1 TRBV27 CASSSRGQVFTEAFF
TRBJ2-5 TRBV7-7 CGTGGETQYF
TRBJ2-7 TRBV12-5 CASALGSGSYEQYF
TRBJ1-2 TRBV27 CASTPLWGNYGYTF
TRBJ1-5 TRBV10-3 CAISREGERQPQHF
TRBJ2-7 TRBV2 CASSLGGAAIKERESIF
TRBJ2-1 TRBV4-2 CASSRASTASYNEQFF
TRBJ1-6 TRBV6-1 CASSELVVFYLNSPLHF
TRBJ1-1 TRBV7-2 CASSPGLGQGGKTEAFF
TRBJ1-2 TRBV5-5 CASSLGLVGDYGYTF
TRBJ2-7 TRBV2 CAAAVGPSGSSYEQYF
TRBJ2-1 TRBV27 CASSFGLAGGLSEQFF